The rows below give T cell receptor beta chains drawn from one sample of a study of T-cell memory formation after mild COVID-19. TCRdb reanalysed the 5' RACE reads using MiXCR and keeps one entry per CDR3 protein. The sample has some 250,000 distinct CDR3 sequences; over 15% are singletons. Sequenced material: PBMCs or a T cell subset sorted from them (not recorded which). Source of these receptors: a man aged 18 to 30 who had mild COVID-19 (a few samples of this study predate the infection). Cell type and time point are not known. Both conserved end residues are part of each CDR3. Fields, in order: J gene, V gene, D gene, clone size, CDR3 DNA, CDR3 protein. A D gene is named only where the DNA matches it firmly. Not every row has a clone size; where given, it reads once, few, many or a size class.

J gene: TRBJ2-7
V gene: TRBV2
D gene: NA
clone size: few
CDR3 DNA: TGTGCCAGCAGTGAAGCGGGGACCCTCCTGGAGCAGTACTTC
CDR3 protein: CASSEAGTLLEQYF

J gene: TRBJ1-1
V gene: TRBV6-5
D gene: NA
clone size: NA
CDR3 DNA: TGTGCCAGCAGTTACACCATTAACACTGAAGCTTTCTTT
CDR3 protein: CASSYTINTEAFF

J gene: TRBJ2-3
V gene: TRBV10-1
D gene: TRBD2
clone size: few
CDR3 DNA: TGCGCCAGCAGTGAATCCCTAGCGGGGTACACAGATACGCAGTATTTT
CDR3 protein: CASSESLAGYTDTQYF

J gene: TRBJ1-1
V gene: TRBV7-9
D gene: TRBD1
clone size: few
CDR3 DNA: TGTGCCAGCAGCTTATTAATTCGGAGAGACAGGGCCCCTGAAGCTTTCTTT
CDR3 protein: CASSLLIRRDRAPEAFF

J gene: TRBJ1-2
V gene: TRBV5-1
D gene: NA
clone size: NA
CDR3 DNA: TGCGCCAGCAGCGGCGGACGGGGTGGCTACACCTTC
CDR3 protein: CASSGGRGGYTF

J gene: TRBJ2-3
V gene: TRBV5-1
D gene: TRBD2
clone size: NA
CDR3 DNA: TGCGCCAGCAGCTTTAGCGGGTCGGCAGATACGCAGTATTTT
CDR3 protein: CASSFSGSADTQYF

J gene: TRBJ2-5
V gene: TRBV5-1
D gene: NA
clone size: many
CDR3 DNA: TGCGCCAGCAGCTTGGCCGTACAAGAGACCCAGTACTTC
CDR3 protein: CASSLAVQETQYF

J gene: TRBJ2-5
V gene: TRBV7-2
D gene: NA
clone size: few
CDR3 DNA: TGTGCCAGCAGCTCTGGGAAGACCCAGTACTTC
CDR3 protein: CASSSGKTQYF

J gene: TRBJ2-1
V gene: TRBV12-3/TRBV12-4
D gene: TRBD2
clone size: many
CDR3 DNA: TGTGCCAGCAGTTTACTAGCGGGGGGTGAGCAGTTCTTC
CDR3 protein: CASSLLAGGEQFF

J gene: TRBJ2-5
V gene: TRBV20-1
D gene: TRBD2
clone size: NA
CDR3 DNA: TGCAGTGCTTGGACTAGCGGGGGGCTGGAAGAGACCCAGTACTTC
CDR3 protein: CSAWTSGGLEETQYF

J gene: TRBJ2-1
V gene: TRBV7-2
D gene: TRBD2
clone size: many
CDR3 DNA: TGTGCCAGCAGCGGCAGACTAGCGGGACCCTCCTACAATGAGCAGTTCTTC
CDR3 protein: CASSGRLAGPSYNEQFF

J gene: TRBJ2-1
V gene: TRBV28
D gene: NA
clone size: few
CDR3 DNA: TGTGCCAGCAGTACATCGGACTATAAAGGAATCTTC
CDR3 protein: CASSTSDYKGIF

J gene: TRBJ1-1
V gene: TRBV15
D gene: NA
clone size: few
CDR3 DNA: TGTGCCACCAGCAGACGGTGGGGGACTGAAGCTTTCTTT
CDR3 protein: CATSRRWGTEAFF

J gene: TRBJ1-1
V gene: TRBV12-3/TRBV12-4
D gene: NA
clone size: NA
CDR3 DNA: TGTGCCAGCAGTCCGTTACGGTCGGATGAAGCTTTCTTT
CDR3 protein: CASSPLRSDEAFF

J gene: TRBJ1-4
V gene: TRBV5-5
D gene: NA
clone size: once
CDR3 DNA: TGTGCCAGCACCACCGGGTATAGGGATGAAAAACTGTTTTTT
CDR3 protein: CASTTGYRDEKLFF

J gene: TRBJ2-1
V gene: TRBV6-2/TRBV6-3
D gene: NA
clone size: few
CDR3 DNA: TGTGCCAGCAGTTACTCGTTCCCAGGCTCCTACAATGAGCAGTTCTTC
CDR3 protein: CASSYSFPGSYNEQFF

J gene: TRBJ2-7
V gene: TRBV20-1
D gene: NA
clone size: many
CDR3 DNA: TGCAGTGCTAGCAACCCAGAGCGCGGCGAGCAGTACTTC
CDR3 protein: CSASNPERGEQYF

J gene: TRBJ2-5
V gene: TRBV4-2
D gene: TRBD2
clone size: NA
CDR3 DNA: TGTGCCAGCAGCCAAGGGACTAGCGGGGGGCCGGAGGGGACCCAGTACTTC
CDR3 protein: CASSQGTSGGPEGTQYF

J gene: TRBJ2-3
V gene: TRBV12-3/TRBV12-4
D gene: TRBD2
clone size: NA
CDR3 DNA: TGTGCCAGCAGTTTCTTCGGGGGGGGTGATACGCAGTATTTT
CDR3 protein: CASSFFGGGDTQYF

J gene: TRBJ2-1
V gene: TRBV12-3/TRBV12-4
D gene: TRBD2
clone size: NA
CDR3 DNA: TGTGCCAGCATCCCTGGACTAGCGGGACCCAATGAGCAGTTCTTC
CDR3 protein: CASIPGLAGPNEQFF

J gene: TRBJ2-5
V gene: TRBV6-5
D gene: TRBD2
clone size: NA
CDR3 DNA: TGTGCCAGCAGTTCGCTAACTAGCGGGCCTAGGGAGACCCAGTACTTC
CDR3 protein: CASSSLTSGPRETQYF

J gene: TRBJ1-4
V gene: TRBV5-1
D gene: NA
clone size: few
CDR3 DNA: TGCGCCAGCGATAAGAGTGGCTCCCAGGGTGAAAAACTGTTTTTT
CDR3 protein: CASDKSGSQGEKLFF

J gene: TRBJ2-7
V gene: TRBV5-6
D gene: NA
clone size: NA
CDR3 DNA: TGTGCCAGCAGCCCATGGACACCCTACGAGCAGTACTTC
CDR3 protein: CASSPWTPYEQYF

J gene: TRBJ1-2
V gene: TRBV12-3/TRBV12-4
D gene: NA
clone size: few
CDR3 DNA: TGTGCCAGCAGTTTGTTACAGCTTTATGGCTACACCTTC
CDR3 protein: CASSLLQLYGYTF

J gene: TRBJ2-5
V gene: TRBV24-1
D gene: TRBD1
clone size: NA
CDR3 DNA: TGTGCCACCAGTGATTTGTTAGTGGGACAGGGTTCTCCAGAGACCCAGTACTTC
CDR3 protein: CATSDLLVGQGSPETQYF

J gene: TRBJ2-2
V gene: TRBV7-2
D gene: NA
clone size: NA
CDR3 DNA: TGTGCCAGCAGCGCGGACCTCAGGGGTACCGGGGAGCTGTTTTTT
CDR3 protein: CASSADLRGTGELFF

J gene: TRBJ1-2
V gene: TRBV7-2
D gene: TRBD1
clone size: many
CDR3 DNA: TGTGCCAGCAGCCCTGAGGGGGCGTATGGCTACACCTTC
CDR3 protein: CASSPEGAYGYTF

J gene: TRBJ1-5
V gene: TRBV7-9
D gene: NA
clone size: few
CDR3 DNA: TGTGCCAGCAGCTTCGGGGTAGGGAAGCCCCAGCATTTT
CDR3 protein: CASSFGVGKPQHF

J gene: TRBJ1-1
V gene: TRBV4-1
D gene: NA
clone size: NA
CDR3 DNA: TGCGCCAGCACCTATACAGGGAGATTCCCTGAAGCTTTCTTT
CDR3 protein: CASTYTGRFPEAFF

J gene: TRBJ2-1
V gene: TRBV20-1
D gene: NA
clone size: NA
CDR3 DNA: TGCAGTGCCGCGGACCCCGTTAACAATGAGCAGTTCTTC
CDR3 protein: CSAADPVNNEQFF

J gene: TRBJ2-3
V gene: TRBV12-3/TRBV12-4
D gene: NA
clone size: few
CDR3 DNA: TGTGCCAGCACTTTGGGAGATACGCAGTATTTT
CDR3 protein: CASTLGDTQYF

J gene: TRBJ2-3
V gene: TRBV7-2
D gene: NA
clone size: few
CDR3 DNA: TGTGCCAGCAGCTTACGGTCACAGCTTAGCACAGATACGCAGTATTTT
CDR3 protein: CASSLRSQLSTDTQYF

J gene: TRBJ2-1
V gene: TRBV9
D gene: TRBD2
clone size: NA
CDR3 DNA: TGTGCCAGCAGCGTAAGGGTAGCGGGAAGATACAATGAGCAGTTCTTC
CDR3 protein: CASSVRVAGRYNEQFF

J gene: TRBJ1-1
V gene: TRBV2
D gene: NA
clone size: NA
CDR3 DNA: TGTGCCGAGGGAGGCAGGAACACTGAAGCTTTCTTT
CDR3 protein: CAEGGRNTEAFF

J gene: TRBJ2-1
V gene: TRBV12-3/TRBV12-4
D gene: NA
clone size: many
CDR3 DNA: TGTGCCAGCAGCTGGGGTAATGAGCAGTTCTTC
CDR3 protein: CASSWGNEQFF

J gene: TRBJ1-1
V gene: TRBV6-6
D gene: TRBD1
clone size: NA
CDR3 DNA: TGTGCCAGCAGGGGAACAGGGGTGATGAGGAACACTGAAGCTTTCTTT
CDR3 protein: CASRGTGVMRNTEAFF

J gene: TRBJ1-1
V gene: TRBV7-2
D gene: NA
clone size: NA
CDR3 DNA: TGTGCCAGCAGCCCGGGGACGGATCGGGAAGCTTTCTTT
CDR3 protein: CASSPGTDREAFF

J gene: TRBJ1-2
V gene: TRBV20-1
D gene: NA
clone size: few
CDR3 DNA: TGCAGTGCTAGAGCATGGGAGACATGGAAAGATGGCTACACCTTC
CDR3 protein: CSARAWETWKDGYTF

J gene: TRBJ1-2
V gene: TRBV4-3
D gene: NA
clone size: few
CDR3 DNA: TGCGCCAGCAGCCAAGAGGGGGGGGCACGTCTATCGGGATATGGCTACACCTTC
CDR3 protein: CASSQEGGARLSGYGYTF

J gene: TRBJ1-5
V gene: TRBV20-1
D gene: NA
clone size: NA
CDR3 DNA: TGCAGTGCTAGATCGGGCCTCCCTCGGGGTCAGCCCCAGCATTTT
CDR3 protein: CSARSGLPRGQPQHF

J gene: TRBJ1-2
V gene: TRBV5-6
D gene: TRBD1
clone size: NA
CDR3 DNA: TGTGCCAGCAGCTTTGGACAGGGGGCCTATGGCTACACCTTC
CDR3 protein: CASSFGQGAYGYTF

J gene: TRBJ2-5
V gene: TRBV5-1
D gene: TRBD2
clone size: NA
CDR3 DNA: TGCGCCAGCAGCTTGGCATCGGGGGGGTATGAGACCCAGTACTTC
CDR3 protein: CASSLASGGYETQYF

J gene: TRBJ2-2
V gene: TRBV24-1
D gene: NA
clone size: few
CDR3 DNA: TGTGCCGCCGGCTACTCGAACACCGGGGAGCTGTTTTTT
CDR3 protein: CAAGYSNTGELFF

J gene: TRBJ2-1
V gene: TRBV7-9
D gene: NA
clone size: many
CDR3 DNA: TGTGCCAGCAGACCGACCGGTTCAAATGAGCAGTTCTTC
CDR3 protein: CASRPTGSNEQFF

J gene: TRBJ2-1
V gene: TRBV24-1
D gene: NA
clone size: many
CDR3 DNA: TGTGCCACCAGTGATTTCGGAGAGGAGCAGTTCTTC
CDR3 protein: CATSDFGEEQFF

J gene: TRBJ1-5
V gene: TRBV2
D gene: NA
clone size: NA
CDR3 DNA: TGTGCCAGCAGTGAACAGGATCCTTGGCCCCAGCATTTT
CDR3 protein: CASSEQDPWPQHF

J gene: TRBJ2-3
V gene: TRBV4-1
D gene: NA
clone size: NA
CDR3 DNA: TGCGCCAGCAGCCAAGGTTCCCCGGGGCTCACAGATACGCAGTATTTT
CDR3 protein: CASSQGSPGLTDTQYF

J gene: TRBJ1-2
V gene: TRBV4-2
D gene: NA
clone size: NA
CDR3 DNA: TGTGCCAGCAGCCAAGAGTTGGCAGGGTTTGGCGGCTACACCTTC
CDR3 protein: CASSQELAGFGGYTF